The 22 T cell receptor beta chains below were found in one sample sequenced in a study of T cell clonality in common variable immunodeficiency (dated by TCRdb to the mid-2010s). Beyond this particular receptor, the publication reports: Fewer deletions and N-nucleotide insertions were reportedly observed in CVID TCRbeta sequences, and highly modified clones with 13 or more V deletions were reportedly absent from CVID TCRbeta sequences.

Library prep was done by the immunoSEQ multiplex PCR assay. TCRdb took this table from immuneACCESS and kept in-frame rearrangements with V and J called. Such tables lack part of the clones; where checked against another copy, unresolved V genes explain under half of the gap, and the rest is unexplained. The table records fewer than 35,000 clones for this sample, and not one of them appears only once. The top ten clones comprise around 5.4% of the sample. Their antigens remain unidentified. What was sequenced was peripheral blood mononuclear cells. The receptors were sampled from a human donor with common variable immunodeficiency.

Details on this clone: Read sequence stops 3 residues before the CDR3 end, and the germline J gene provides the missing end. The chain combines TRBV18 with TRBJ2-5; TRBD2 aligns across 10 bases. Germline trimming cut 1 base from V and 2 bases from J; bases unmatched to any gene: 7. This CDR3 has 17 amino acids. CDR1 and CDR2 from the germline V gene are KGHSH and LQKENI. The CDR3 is CASSPLWTSGRQETQYF. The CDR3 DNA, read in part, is TGTGCCAGCTCACCACTGTGGACTAGCGGCCGACAAGAGACC.

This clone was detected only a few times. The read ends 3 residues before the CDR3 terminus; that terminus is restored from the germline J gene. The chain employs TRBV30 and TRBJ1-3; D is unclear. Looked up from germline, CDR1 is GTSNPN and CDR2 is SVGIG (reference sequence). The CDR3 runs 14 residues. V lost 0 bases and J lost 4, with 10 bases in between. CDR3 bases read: TGTGCCTGGAGTGTTGTGTCAGGAGGAAACACC. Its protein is CAWSVVSGGNT. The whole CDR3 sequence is CAWSVVSGGNTIYF.

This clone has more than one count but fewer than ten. CDR3 DNA, as far as it was read: TGTGCCAGCAGCTTAGTCCTGACTACATCCCCTGAA. It codes for CASSLVLTTSPE. In full, the CDR3 is CASSLVLTTSPEAFF. The V and J genes are TRBV7-9 and TRBJ1-1, with D hard to call. The read is 3 residues too short to cover the CDR3 end, so that end is filled in from the germline J gene. V lost 1 base to trimming and J lost 6 bases, with 15 bases between them. Germline V lookup: CDR1 SEHNR, CDR2 FQNEAQ (reference sequence). The CDR3 is 15 residues long.

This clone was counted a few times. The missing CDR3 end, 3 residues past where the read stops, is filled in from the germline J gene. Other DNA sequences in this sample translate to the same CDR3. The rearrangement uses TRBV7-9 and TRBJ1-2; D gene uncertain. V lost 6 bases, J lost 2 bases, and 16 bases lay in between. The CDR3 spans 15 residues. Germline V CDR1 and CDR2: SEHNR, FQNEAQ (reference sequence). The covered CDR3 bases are TGTGCCAGCAGGGCCCCACCTCCTCAAAACTATGGC. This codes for CASRAPPPQNYG. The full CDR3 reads CASRAPPPQNYGYTF. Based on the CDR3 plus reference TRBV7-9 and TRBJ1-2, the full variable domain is DTGVSQNPRHKITKRGQNVTFRCDPISEHNRLYWYRQTLGQGPEFLTYFQNEAQLEKSRLLSDRFSAERPKGSFSTLEIQRTEQGDSAMYLCASRAPPPQNYGYTFGSGTRLTVV.

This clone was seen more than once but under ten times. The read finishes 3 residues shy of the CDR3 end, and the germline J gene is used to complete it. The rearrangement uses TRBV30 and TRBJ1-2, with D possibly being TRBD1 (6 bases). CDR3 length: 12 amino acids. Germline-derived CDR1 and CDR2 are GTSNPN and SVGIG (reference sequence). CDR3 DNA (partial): TGTGCCTGGAGTTCTTCAAGGGGGGGC. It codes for CAWSSSRGG. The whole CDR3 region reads CAWSSSRGGYTF.

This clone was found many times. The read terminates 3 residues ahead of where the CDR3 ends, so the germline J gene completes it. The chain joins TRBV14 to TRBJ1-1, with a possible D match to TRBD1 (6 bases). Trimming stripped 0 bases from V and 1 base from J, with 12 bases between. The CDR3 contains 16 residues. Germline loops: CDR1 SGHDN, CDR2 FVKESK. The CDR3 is CASSQDRWDTNTEAFF. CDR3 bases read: TGTGCCAGCAGCCAAGATAGGTGGGACACGAACACTGAA.

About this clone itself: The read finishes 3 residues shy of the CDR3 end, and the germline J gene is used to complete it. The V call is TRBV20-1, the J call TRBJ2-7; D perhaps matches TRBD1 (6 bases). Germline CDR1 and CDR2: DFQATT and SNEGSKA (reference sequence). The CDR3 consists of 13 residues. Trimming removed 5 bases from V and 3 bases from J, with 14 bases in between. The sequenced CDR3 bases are TGCAGTGCTTTTTTGACAGGAGGCTACGAG. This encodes CSAFLTGGYE. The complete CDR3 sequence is CSAFLTGGYEQYF.

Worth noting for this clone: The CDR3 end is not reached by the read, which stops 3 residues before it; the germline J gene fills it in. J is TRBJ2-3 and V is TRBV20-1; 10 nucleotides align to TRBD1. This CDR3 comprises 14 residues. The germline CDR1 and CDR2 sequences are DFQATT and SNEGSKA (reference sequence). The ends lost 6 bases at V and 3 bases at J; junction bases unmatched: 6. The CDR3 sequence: CSAQTGQGTDTQYF. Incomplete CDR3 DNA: TGCAGTGCGCAAACGGGACAGGGGACAGATACG.

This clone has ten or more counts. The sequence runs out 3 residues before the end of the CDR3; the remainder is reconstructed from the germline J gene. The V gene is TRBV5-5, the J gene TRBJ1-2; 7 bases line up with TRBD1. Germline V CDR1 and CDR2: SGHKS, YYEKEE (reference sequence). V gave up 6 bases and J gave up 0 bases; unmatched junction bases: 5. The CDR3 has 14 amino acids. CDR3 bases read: TGTGCCAGCAACCGGGACAGAGCTAACTATGGC. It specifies CASNRDRANYG. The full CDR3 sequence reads CASNRDRANYGYTF.

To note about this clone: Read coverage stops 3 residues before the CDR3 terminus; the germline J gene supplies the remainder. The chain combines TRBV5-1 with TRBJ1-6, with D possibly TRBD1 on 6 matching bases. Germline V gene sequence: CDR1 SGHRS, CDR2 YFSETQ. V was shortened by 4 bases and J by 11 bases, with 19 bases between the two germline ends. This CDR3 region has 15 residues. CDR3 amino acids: CASSVGDKAYPPLHF. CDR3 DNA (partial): TGCGCCAGCAGCGTGGGGGACAAGGCCTACCCACCC.

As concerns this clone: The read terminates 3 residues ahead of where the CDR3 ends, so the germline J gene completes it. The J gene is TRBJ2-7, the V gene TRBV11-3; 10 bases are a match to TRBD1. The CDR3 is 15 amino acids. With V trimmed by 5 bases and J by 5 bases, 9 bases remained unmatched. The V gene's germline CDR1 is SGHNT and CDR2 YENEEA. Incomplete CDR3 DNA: TGTGCCAGCAGCGGAATTGGGACAGGGGCCAACGAG. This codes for CASSGIGTGANE. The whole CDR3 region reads CASSGIGTGANEQYF.

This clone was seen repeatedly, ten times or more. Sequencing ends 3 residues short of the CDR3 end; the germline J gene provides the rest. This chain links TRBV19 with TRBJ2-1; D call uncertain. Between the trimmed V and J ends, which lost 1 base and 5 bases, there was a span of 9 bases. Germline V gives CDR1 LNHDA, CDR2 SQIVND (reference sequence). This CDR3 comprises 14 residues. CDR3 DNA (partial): TGTGCCAGTAGTATAGGGCTCCGAGACAATGAG. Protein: CASSIGLRDNE. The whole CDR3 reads CASSIGLRDNEQFF.

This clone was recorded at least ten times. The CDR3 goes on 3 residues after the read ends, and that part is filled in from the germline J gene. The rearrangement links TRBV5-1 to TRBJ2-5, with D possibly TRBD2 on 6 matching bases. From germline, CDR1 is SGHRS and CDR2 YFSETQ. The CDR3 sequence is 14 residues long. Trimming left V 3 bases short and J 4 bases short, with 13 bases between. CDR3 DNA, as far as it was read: TGCGCCAGCAGCTCTAGCGCCATAGGAGAGACC. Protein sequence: CASSSSAIGET. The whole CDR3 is CASSSSAIGETQYF.

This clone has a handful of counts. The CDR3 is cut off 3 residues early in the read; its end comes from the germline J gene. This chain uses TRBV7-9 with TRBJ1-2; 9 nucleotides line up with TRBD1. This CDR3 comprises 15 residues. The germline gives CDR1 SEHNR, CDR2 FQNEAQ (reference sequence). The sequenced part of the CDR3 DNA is TGTGCCAGCAGCTTGTCCCCACAGGGGGCGAAGGGC. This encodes CASSLSPQGAKG. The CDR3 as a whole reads CASSLSPQGAKGYTF.

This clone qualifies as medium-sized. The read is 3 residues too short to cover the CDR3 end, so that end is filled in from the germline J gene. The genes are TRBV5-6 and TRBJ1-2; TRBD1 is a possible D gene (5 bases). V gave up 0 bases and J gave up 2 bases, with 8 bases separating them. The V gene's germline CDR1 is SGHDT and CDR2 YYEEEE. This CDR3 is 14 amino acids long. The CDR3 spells CASSLEAGNYGYTF. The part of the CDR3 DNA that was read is TGTGCCAGCAGCTTGGAGGCAGGGAACTATGGC.

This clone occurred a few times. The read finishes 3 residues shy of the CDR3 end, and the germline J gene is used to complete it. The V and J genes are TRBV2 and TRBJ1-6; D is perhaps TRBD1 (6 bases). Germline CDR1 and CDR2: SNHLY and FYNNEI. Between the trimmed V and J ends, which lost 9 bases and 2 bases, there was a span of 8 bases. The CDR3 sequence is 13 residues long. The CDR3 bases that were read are TGTGCCAGACAGGGTACCTATAATTCACCC. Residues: CARQGTYNSP. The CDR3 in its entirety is CARQGTYNSPLHF.

CDR3 amino acids: CASSPWTGQTEGAFF. The DNA read from the CDR3 is TGTGCCAGCTCACCTTGGACAGGCCAAACAGAAGGT. The rearrangement joins TRBV18 to TRBJ1-1; 7 bases are a match to TRBD1. Read coverage stops 3 residues before the CDR3 terminus; the germline J gene supplies the remainder. Per germline, CDR1 KGHSH and CDR2 LQKENI. CDR3 size: 15 residues.

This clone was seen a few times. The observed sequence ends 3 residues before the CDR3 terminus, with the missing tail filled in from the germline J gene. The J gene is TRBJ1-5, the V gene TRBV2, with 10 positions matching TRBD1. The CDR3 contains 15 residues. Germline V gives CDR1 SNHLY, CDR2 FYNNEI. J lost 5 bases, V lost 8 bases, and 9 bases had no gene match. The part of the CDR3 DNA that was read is TGTGCCAGCCGGGATGGGGGACAGGGGTATCAGCCC. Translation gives CASRDGGQGYQP. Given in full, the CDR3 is CASRDGGQGYQPQHF.

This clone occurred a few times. CDR3 DNA (partial): TGCAGTGCTAGAGCCGAGGACAGGGAGATGTACTATGGC. Its translation is CSARAEDREMYYG. The full CDR3 reads CSARAEDREMYYGYTF. The V call is TRBV20-1, the J call TRBJ1-2; 8 nucleotides align to TRBD1. The CDR3 is cut off 3 residues early in the read; its end comes from the germline J gene. Germline CDR1 DFQATT, CDR2 SNEGSKA (reference sequence). Germline trimming cut 1 base from V and 3 bases from J; bases unmatched to any gene: 10. The CDR3 contains 16 residues.

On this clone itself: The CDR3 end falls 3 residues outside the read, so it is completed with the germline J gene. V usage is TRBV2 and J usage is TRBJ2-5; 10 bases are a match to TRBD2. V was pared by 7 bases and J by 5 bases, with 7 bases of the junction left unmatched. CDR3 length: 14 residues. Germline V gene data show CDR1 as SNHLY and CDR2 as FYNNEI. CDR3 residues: CASTPLAGFETQYF. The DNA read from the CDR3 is TGTGCCAGCACGCCACTAGCGGGGTTTGAGACC.

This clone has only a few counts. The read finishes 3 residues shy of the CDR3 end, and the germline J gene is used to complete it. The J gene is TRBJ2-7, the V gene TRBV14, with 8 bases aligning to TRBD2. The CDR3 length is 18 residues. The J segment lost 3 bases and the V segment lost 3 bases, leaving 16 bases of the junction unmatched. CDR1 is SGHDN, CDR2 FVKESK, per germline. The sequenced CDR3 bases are TGTGCCAGCAGCCAGGCTCCGTGGCGGGGGGCACAATACTACGAG. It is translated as CASSQAPWRGAQYYE. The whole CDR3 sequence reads CASSQAPWRGAQYYEQYF. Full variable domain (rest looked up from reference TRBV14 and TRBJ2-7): EAGVTQFPSHSVIEKGQTVTLRCDPISGHDNLYWYRRVMGKEIKFLLHFVKESKQDESGMPNNRFLAERTGGTYSTLKVQPAELEDSGVYFCASSQAPWRGAQYYEQYFGPGTRLTVT.

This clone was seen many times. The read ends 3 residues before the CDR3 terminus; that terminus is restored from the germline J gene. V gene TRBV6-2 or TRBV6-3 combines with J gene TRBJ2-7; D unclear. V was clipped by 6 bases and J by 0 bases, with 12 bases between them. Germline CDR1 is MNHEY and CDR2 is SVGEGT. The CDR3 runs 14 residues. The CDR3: CASRLSKSSYEQYF. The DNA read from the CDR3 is TGTGCCAGCAGACTTAGCAAGAGCTCCTACGAG.